This T cell receptor beta chain was recorded in a study of PD-1 and CTLA-4 blockade in melanoma. V gave up 1 base and J gave up 3 bases; unmatched junction bases: 2. This CDR3 region has 14 residues. Produced via immunoSEQ multiplex PCR; TCRdb's table is partial and in-frame only. Of 23,000 or so clones in the sample, around 89% were seen once. The chain joins TRBV5-3 to TRBJ2-7; 9 bases line up with TRBD1. Being an ORF, TRBV5-3 has a function that is uncertain. The source material was CD8+ T cells from peripheral blood, sampled before anti-PD-1 treatment. This receptor was identified in a human donor with melanoma. In nucleotides, the CDR3 is TGTGCCAGAAGCTTGAGGACAGGGGTCTACGAGCAGTACTTC. Encoded protein: CARSLRTGVYEQYF.